These 22 T cell receptor beta chains were all obtained from the same sample, sequenced in a study of blood T cell repertoires in COVID-19. Profiled with immunoSEQ multiplex PCR; TCRdb holds only in-frame clones, not every one. The data hold about 110,000 clones, with around 86% observed a single time. What was sequenced was peripheral blood. These receptors originate from a man aged 40-49 years with acute or convalescent COVID-19.

CDR3 loop: CASSLFGQGNGYTF. CDR3 in DNA: TGCGCCAGCAGCTTGTTTGGCCAGGGAAATGGCTACACCTTC. The J gene is TRBJ1-2, the V gene TRBV5-1; weak D call: TRBD1 (5 bases). CDR1 SGHRS and CDR2 YFSETQ come from the germline V gene. The CDR3 covers 14 residues. V lost 1 base to trimming and J lost 6 bases, with 13 bases between them.

In DNA form, the CDR3 reads TGTGCCAGCGGGACTAGCGGGAGGAGCACCTACAATGAGCAGTTCTTC. Amino acid sequence: CASGTSGRSTYNEQFF. V is TRBV2 and J is TRBJ2-1; 15 bases are shared with TRBD2. The CDR3 runs to 16 residues. J gave up 2 bases and V 8 bases, and 4 bases lay outside the gene matches. Germline values: CDR1 SNHLY, CDR2 FYNNEI.

The rearrangement uses TRBV5-4 and TRBJ2-1; TRBD1 aligns across 7 bases. J gave up 0 bases and V 2 bases, and 8 bases lay outside the gene matches. This CDR3 contains 17 residues. Germline V gene lookup returns CDR1 SGHNT and CDR2 YYREEE (reference sequence). CDR3 DNA: TGTGCCAGCAGCTTCAGGACAGGAACGAGCTCCTACAATGAGCAGTTCTTC. Protein: CASSFRTGTSSYNEQFF.

V and J are TRBV6-5 and TRBJ1-5; possibly TRBD1 for D (5 bases). Germline loops: CDR1 MNHEY, CDR2 SVGAGI. The CDR3 covers 15 residues. Trimming left V 2 bases short and J 1 base short, with 9 bases between. The CDR3 DNA reads TGTGCCAGCAGTTACACACGGGGGAGCAATCAGCCCCAGCATTTT. Translation gives CASSYTRGSNQPQHF.

The chain couples TRBV11-2 to TRBJ2-3; 11 nucleotides match TRBD2. CDR3 size: 18 residues. CDR1 SGHAT and CDR2 FQNNGV come from the germline V gene. With 0 bases clipped from V and 6 bases from J, the junction kept 11 bases outside the gene matches. The CDR3 reads CASSLDLGSGGAQDTQYF. The CDR3, as DNA: TGTGCCAGCAGCTTAGATTTGGGTAGCGGGGGGGCGCAGGATACGCAGTATTTT.

The V gene is TRBV18, the J gene TRBJ1-5, with 7 bases that match TRBD1. V dropped 3 bases and J dropped 4; count of bases not matched to a gene: 6. The CDR3 consists of 15 residues. Per the germline V gene, CDR1 is KGHSH and CDR2 is LQKENI. The CDR3 DNA is TGTGCCAGCTCACCTGAGTTACAGGGGAATCAGCCCCAGCATTTT. It is translated as CASSPELQGNQPQHF.

V is TRBV3-1 (or the pseudogene TRBV3-2) and J is TRBJ1-1; D is possibly TRBD1 (5 bases). This CDR3 is 13 amino acids long. Germline loops: CDR1 LGHDT, CDR2 YNNKEL (reference sequence). The ends were cut back, 1 base at V and 10 bases at J, with 13 bases in the middle. The CDR3 nucleotides are TGTGCCAGCAGCCAAGGACAGAAGTCGCCAGCTTTCTTT. It codes for CASSQGQKSPAFF.

V is TRBV2 and J is TRBJ1-4; 7 nucleotides agree with TRBD1. V shed 0 bases, J shed 2 bases, and the junction held 15 bases outside the gene matches. CDR3 size: 20 residues. CDR1 and CDR2 from the germline V gene are SNHLY and FYNNEI. The CDR3 protein is CASSEAGWVDGRGTNEKLFF. The CDR3 nucleotides read TGTGCCAGCAGTGAAGCGGGGTGGGTTGATGGCAGGGGGACTAATGAAAAACTGTTTTTT.

This sequence joins TRBV18 and TRBJ2-7, with TRBD1 identical over 12 bases. This CDR3 comprises 15 residues. The V and J ends lost 3 bases and 6 bases, in that order; junction bases with no gene match: 6. Germline CDR1 is KGHSH and CDR2 is LQKENI. For the CDR3, the DNA is TGTGCCAGCTCACCCCTCGGGACAGGGGGCCTCGAGCAGTACTTC. The encoded protein is CASSPLGTGGLEQYF.

The sample holds one count of this clone. The chain links TRBV11-2 to TRBJ1-3; D is ambiguous. This CDR3 region has 13 residues. Per germline, CDR1 SGHAT and CDR2 FQNNGV. Trimming pared 11 bases from V and 2 bases from J, leaving 13 bases between. The CDR3 nucleotides read TGTGCCTACGCGACTGTTCCTGGAAACACCATATATTTT. Its translation: CAYATVPGNTIYF.

This clone was picked up a small number of times. The rearrangement uses TRBV27 and TRBJ2-1; maybe TRBD1 (6 bases). CDR1 MNHEY and CDR2 SMNVEV come from the germline V gene (reference sequence). V shed 6 bases and J shed 0 bases, with 12 bases lying between them. This CDR3 is 15 amino acids long. The CDR3 sequence is CASRTQGSSYNEQFF. As DNA, the CDR3 is TGTGCCAGCAGGACTCAGGGGAGCTCCTACAATGAGCAGTTCTTC.

The chain has TRBV19 and TRBJ2-7; D perhaps matches TRBD2 (6 bases). CDR1 and CDR2 (germline): LNHDA, SQIVND (reference sequence). Trimming removed 6 bases at V and 3 bases at J, with 21 bases between. CDR3 length equals 16 residues. CDR3 protein: CASSREEGLGVYEQYF. The CDR3 bases are TGTGCCAGTAGCCGTGAGGAGGGGCTAGGGGTCTACGAGCAGTACTTC. The complete variable domain, with remaining parts taken from reference TRBV19 and TRBJ2-7, reads DGGITQSPKYLFRKEGQNVTLSCEQNLNHDAMYWYRQDPGQGLRLIYYSQIVNDFQKGDIAEGYSVSREKKESFPLTVTSAQKNPTAFYLCASSREEGLGVYEQYFGPGTRLTVT.

The V and J genes are TRBV15 and TRBJ2-1; 10 bases fit TRBD2. Per germline, CDR1 LNHNV and CDR2 YYDKDF (reference sequence). Germline trimming cut 1 base from V and 0 bases from J; bases unmatched to any gene: 15. The CDR3 has 21 amino acids. The CDR3 loop reads CATSRVGLAEYLGSSYNEQFF. For the CDR3, the DNA is TGTGCCACCAGCAGAGTAGGACTAGCGGAGTATTTGGGGAGCTCCTACAATGAGCAGTTCTTC.

This clone was counted between two and nine times. This chain joins TRBV3-1 (or the pseudogene TRBV3-2) and TRBJ1-5; TRBD1 is a possible D gene (5 bases). Trimming stripped 3 bases from V and 6 bases from J, with 18 bases between. Germline-derived CDR1 and CDR2 are LGHDT and YNNKEL (reference sequence). The CDR3 consists of 16 residues. The CDR3 DNA is TGTGCCAGCAGCCATAGACAAACAGGTGGGGCTCAGCCCCAGCATTTT. It is translated as CASSHRQTGGAQPQHF.

The J gene is TRBJ1-1, the V gene TRBV7-2, with D possibly TRBD1 on 5 matching bases. Trimming took 2 bases from V and 1 from J, leaving 8 bases between them. The CDR3 sequence is 14 residues long. Germline V gives CDR1 SGHTA, CDR2 FQGNSA. CDR3 loop: CASSLLGGNTEAFF. The CDR3 DNA follows: TGTGCCAGCAGCTTACTCGGGGGGAACACTGAAGCTTTCTTT.

The rearrangement links TRBV6-5 to TRBJ1-1, with D perhaps TRBD1 (5 bases). Trimming removed 6 bases from V and 5 bases from J, with 19 bases in between. The germline V gene encodes CDR1 MNHEY and CDR2 SVGAGI. This CDR3 is built from 15 residues. CDR3 in amino acids: CASSLMGRAVTEAFF. The CDR3 coding sequence is TGTGCCAGCAGCCTAATGGGCAGGGCGGTAACTGAAGCTTTCTTT.

This clone came up a few times. The V gene is TRBV6-6, the J gene TRBJ2-5, with 9 bases matching TRBD1. This CDR3 region has 15 residues. Germline V lookup: CDR1 MNHNY, CDR2 SVGAGI (reference sequence). J gave up 5 bases and V 6 bases, and 10 bases lay outside the gene matches. The CDR3 sequence: CASRLIQGAGETQYF. DNA of the CDR3: TGTGCCAGCAGACTTATACAGGGGGCCGGGGAGACCCAGTACTTC.

The V and J genes are TRBV10-3 and TRBJ2-5; TRBD2 matches at 13 bases. Germline CDR1 is ENHRY and CDR2 is SYGVKD. Losses at the gene ends were 3 bases for V and 1 base for J; bases not matched to a gene: 2. The CDR3 extends over 16 amino acids. The CDR3 region is CAISDGTSGTQETQYF. The CDR3 nucleotides read TGTGCCATCAGTGATGGGACTAGCGGGACCCAAGAGACCCAGTACTTC.

The V and J genes are TRBV7-7 and TRBJ2-2, with unresolved D. Deletions cut 5 bases from V and 6 bases from J, with 7 bases between. Germline values: CDR1 SSHAT, CDR2 FNYEAQ (reference sequence). There are 12 residues in the CDR3. In nucleotides, the CDR3 is TGTGCCAGCAGCAACAGCCCCGGGGAGCTGTTTTTT. This translates into CASSNSPGELFF.

The genes are TRBV5-4 and TRBJ1-4; 9 nucleotides line up with TRBD1. This CDR3 region has 17 residues. V gave up 1 base and J gave up 0 bases; unmatched junction bases: 4. In germline, CDR1 is SGHNT, CDR2 YYREEE (reference sequence). The CDR3 reads CASSLRTGVSTNEKLFF. As DNA, the CDR3 is TGTGCCAGCAGCTTGCGGACAGGGGTTTCAACTAATGAAAAACTGTTTTTT.

This clone was found a few times. The chain uses TRBV30 and TRBJ1-3; D is unresolved. From germline, CDR1 is GTSNPN and CDR2 SVGIG (reference sequence). The V end lost 3 bases, the J end lost 4 bases, and 13 bases lay between the germline ends. This CDR3 spans 14 amino acids. The CDR3, as DNA: TGTGCCTGGAGCTCGGGAGTATCAGGAAACACCATATATTTT. This codes for CAWSSGVSGNTIYF. The full variable domain, with the rest looked up from reference TRBV30 and TRBJ1-3, is SQTIHQWPATLVQPVGSPLSLECTVEGTSNPNLYWYRQAAGRGLQLLFYSVGIGQISSEVPQNLSASRPQDRQFILSSKKLLLSDSGFYLCAWSSGVSGNTIYFGEGSWLTVV.

The chain is built from TRBV14 and TRBJ2-2; TRBD2 agrees at 9 bases. The CDR3 is made up of 17 amino acids. Trimming cost V 0 bases and J 5 bases; bases outside gene matches: 7. Per the germline V gene, CDR1 is SGHDN and CDR2 is FVKESK. In DNA form, the CDR3 reads TGTGCCAGCAGCCAAGATCGGGAGCGGGGGGAGACCGGGGAGCTGTTTTTT. This gives the protein CASSQDRERGETGELFF.